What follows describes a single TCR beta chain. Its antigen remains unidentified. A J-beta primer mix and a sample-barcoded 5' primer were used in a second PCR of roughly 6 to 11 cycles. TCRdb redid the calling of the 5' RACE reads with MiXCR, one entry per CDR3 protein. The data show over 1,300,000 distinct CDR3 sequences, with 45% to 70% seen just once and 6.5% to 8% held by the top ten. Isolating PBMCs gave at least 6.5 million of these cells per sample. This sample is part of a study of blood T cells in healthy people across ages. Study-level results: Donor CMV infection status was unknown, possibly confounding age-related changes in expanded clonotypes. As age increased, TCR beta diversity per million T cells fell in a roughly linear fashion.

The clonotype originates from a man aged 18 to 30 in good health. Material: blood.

The CDR3 region has the DNA TGCGCCAGCAGCCAAGTTGAACGCCCCGGGGAGCTGTTTTTT. As protein: CASSQVERPGELFF. V usage is TRBV4-3 and J usage is TRBJ2-2; no definite D call. The CDR3 has 14 amino acids. Germline CDR1 and CDR2: LGHNA and YSLEER. V dropped 1 base and J dropped 6 bases, with 9 bases sitting between them.